The T cell receptor beta chain described here comes from a study of T cell changes during pregnancy in multiple sclerosis. Sequenced by immunoSEQ multiplex PCR; TCRdb stores in-frame clones only, minus some. The table shows some 40,000 clones, with 94% occurring only once. V shed 0 bases and J 6 bases; nucleotides not matched to a gene: 3. The CDR3 spans 15 residues. The germline gives CDR1 LNHDA, CDR2 SQIVND (reference sequence). The chain couples TRBV19 to TRBJ1-5; 9 bases map to TRBD1. The sequence derives from a female donor with multiple sclerosis, enrolled in a pregnancy study. Material: peripheral blood, obtained in the third trimester of pregnancy. The CDR3 region has the DNA TGTGCCAGTAGTATAGAGGGACAGGGCGGTCAGCCCCAGCATTTT. Protein sequence: CASSIEGQGGQPQHF.